The source of this T cell receptor (beta chain) is a study of brain T cells in children with intractable seizures. Germline V CDR1 and CDR2: SGHTA, FQGNSA. Trimming at V came to 6 bases and at J to 5 bases, leaving 7 bases not matched to a gene. This CDR3 spans 15 amino acids. Here immunoSEQ multiplex PCR was the method, and the copy in TCRdb shows in-frame clones only, minus some. Of fewer than 50,000 clones in the sample, 75% to 95% were seen once. Pre-surgery treatment included at least one anti-epileptic drug. V gene TRBV7-2 combines with J gene TRBJ2-1, with TRBD2 matching 10 bases. The sequence came from a girl aged 2 to 10 with tuberous sclerosis and intractable seizures. This material consisted of peripheral blood, taken at surgery. CDR3 sequence: CASRSGLALDNEQFF. CDR3 sequence (DNA): TGTGCCAGCAGGTCGGGACTAGCGCTGGACAATGAGCAGTTCTTC.